These 12 T cell receptor beta chains originate from one sample sequenced in a study of T cell changes during pregnancy in multiple sclerosis. The repertoire was sequenced with immunoSEQ multiplex PCR; TCRdb's copy has only in-frame clones and lacks some. The sample has tens of thousands of clones, about 90% seen once; the top ten hold approximately 0.72%. This material consisted of CD4+ T cells from peripheral blood mononuclear cells, taken in the third trimester of pregnancy. The source of these receptors is a female donor in good health, enrolled as a control in a pregnancy study.

The chain uses TRBV9 and TRBJ2-7, with 7 positions matching TRBD1. In germline, CDR1 is SGDLS, CDR2 YYNGEE. This CDR3 contains 14 residues. The V and J ends lost 0 bases and 3 bases, in that order; junction bases with no gene match: 3. DNA of the CDR3: TGTGCCAGCAGCGTAGCAGGGGGAGTCTACGAGCAGTACTTC. Encoded protein: CASSVAGGVYEQYF.

CDR3 protein: CASSLKGEQGAHGYTF. The CDR3 nucleotides read TGTGCCAGCAGCTTAAAAGGGGAACAGGGGGCCCATGGCTACACCTTC. This chain connects TRBV7-3 to TRBJ1-2, with 9 bases fitting TRBD1. This CDR3 region has 16 residues. J was trimmed by 6 bases and V by 1 base; bases with no gene match: 9. Per germline, CDR1 SGHTA and CDR2 FQGTGA. The full variable domain, completed using reference TRBV7-3 and TRBJ1-2, is GAGVSQTPSNKVTEKGKYVELRCDPISGHTALYWYRQSLGQGPEFLIYFQGTGAADDSGLPNDRFFAVRPEGSVSTLKIQRTERGDSAVYLCASSLKGEQGAHGYTFGSGTRLTVV.

This chain joins TRBV7-9 and TRBJ1-6; D is possibly TRBD1 (5 bases). Germline V gene data show CDR1 as SEHNR and CDR2 as FQNEAQ (reference sequence). Trimming shortened V by 1 base and J by 7 bases, and 11 bases separated the two germline ends. The CDR3 is made up of 15 amino acids. Written as DNA, the CDR3 is TGTGCCAGCAGCTTAGGCGGGACGGGGAATTCACCCCTCCACTTT. Protein product: CASSLGGTGNSPLHF.

The chain combines TRBV29-1 with TRBJ1-1, with a weak D call TRBD1 (5 bases). Trimming took off 4 bases at V and 0 bases at J, with 12 bases between the two ends. Per the germline V gene, CDR1 is SQVTM and CDR2 is ANQGSEA. This CDR3 spans 14 amino acids. CDR3 region: CSVALMTVNTEAFF. DNA of the CDR3: TGCAGCGTTGCCTTGATGACAGTGAACACTGAAGCTTTCTTT.

The sample holds one count of this clone. The chain joins TRBV28 to TRBJ2-7, with 7 bases fitting TRBD1. The CDR3 length is 15 residues. After removal of 3 bases from V and 0 bases from J, the junction contained 5 bases not matched to a gene. Germline V CDR1 and CDR2: MDHEN, SYDVKM. CDR3 in DNA: TGTGCCAGCAGTTTGCCCGCAGGGGGCTCCTACGAGCAGTACTTC. It yields the protein CASSLPAGGSYEQYF.

The rearrangement uses TRBV25-1 and TRBJ2-7; D possibly corresponds to TRBD1 (5 bases). V gave up 1 base and J gave up 3 bases, with 16 bases separating them. The CDR3 sequence is 16 residues long. Germline-derived CDR1 and CDR2 are MGHDK and SYGVNS. The CDR3 reads CASSESRQGKGYEQYF. In DNA form, the CDR3 reads TGTGCCAGCAGTGAATCAAGGCAGGGTAAAGGCTACGAGCAGTACTTC.

The CDR3 sequence is CASRQESVLAKNIQYF. The CDR3 DNA reads TGTGCCAGCAGACAGGAATCGGTTTTAGCCAAAAACATTCAGTACTTC. The chain combines TRBV2 with TRBJ2-4; D is perhaps TRBD1 (5 bases). The CDR3 is 16 amino acids. V lost 6 bases and J 0 bases, leaving 15 bases between the germline ends. Germline V gives CDR1 SNHLY, CDR2 FYNNEI. The entire variable domain, with the rest obtained from reference TRBV2 and TRBJ2-4, is as follows: EPEVTQTPSHQVTQMGQEVILRCVPISNHLYFYWYRQILGQKVEFLVSFYNNEISEKSEIFDDQFSVERPDGSNFTLKIRSTKLEDSAMYFCASRQESVLAKNIQYFGAGTRLSVL.

This clone was observed once. The gene calls are TRBV11-3 and TRBJ2-7; 12 bases map to TRBD1. CDR3 size: 15 residues. V trimming: 0 bases; J trimming: 5 bases; junction bases outside the gene matches: 2. Germline V gene lookup returns CDR1 SGHNT and CDR2 YENEEA. The CDR3 is CASSLEGQGAHEQYF. The CDR3 nucleotides are TGTGCCAGCAGCTTAGAGGGACAGGGGGCTCACGAGCAGTACTTC.

The V gene is TRBV5-4, the J gene TRBJ2-2, with 12 positions matching TRBD2. The CDR3 extends over 16 amino acids. Germline CDR1 is SGHNT and CDR2 is YYREEE (reference sequence). V dropped 4 bases and J dropped 2; count of bases not matched to a gene: 3. The DNA for the CDR3 is TGTGCCAGCAGCCCCGGACTAGCGGGAAACACCGGGGAGCTGTTTTTT. Its protein is CASSPGLAGNTGELFF.

The chain has TRBV6-5 and TRBJ2-7; maybe TRBD2 (5 bases). CDR3 length: 15 residues. Trimming removed 6 bases at V and 2 bases at J, with 17 bases between. Germline lookup yields CDR1 MNHEY and CDR2 SVGAGI. The CDR3 nucleotides read TGTGCCAGCAGGACCGGGGTGAGTCCTACCTACGAGCAGTACTTC. Protein sequence: CASRTGVSPTYEQYF.

The chain has TRBV2 and TRBJ2-1, with 12 bases that match TRBD2. Unmatched junction bases numbered 13, after V lost 6 bases and J lost 10 bases. The CDR3 is 16 residues long. Germline assignment: CDR1 SNHLY and CDR2 FYNNEI. The CDR3 spells CASSQISSGGANEQFF. CDR3 nucleotides: TGTGCCAGCAGCCAAATTTCTAGCGGGGGGGCAAACGAGCAGTTCTTC.

The CDR3 DNA reads TGTGCCAGCAGTGAAGCGCTAGGCAGACCTTATAATTCACCCCTCCACTTT. Its protein product is CASSEALGRPYNSPLHF. The V call is TRBV2, the J call TRBJ1-6; no clear D gene. The V gene lost 0 bases and the J gene lost 4 bases, with 13 bases spanning the gap. Germline V gives CDR1 SNHLY, CDR2 FYNNEI. This CDR3 is 17 amino acids long.